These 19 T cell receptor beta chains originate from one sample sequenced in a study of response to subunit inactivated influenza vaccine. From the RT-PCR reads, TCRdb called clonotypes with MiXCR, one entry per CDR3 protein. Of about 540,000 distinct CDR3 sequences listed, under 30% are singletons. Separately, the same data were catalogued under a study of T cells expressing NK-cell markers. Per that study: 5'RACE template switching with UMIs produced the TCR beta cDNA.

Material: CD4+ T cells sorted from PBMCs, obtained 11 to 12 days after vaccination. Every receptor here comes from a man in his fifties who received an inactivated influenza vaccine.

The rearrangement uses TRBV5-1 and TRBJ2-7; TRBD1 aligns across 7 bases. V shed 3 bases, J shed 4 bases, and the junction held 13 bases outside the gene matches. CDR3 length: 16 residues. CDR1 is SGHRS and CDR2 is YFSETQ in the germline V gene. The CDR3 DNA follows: TGCGCCAGCAGCTCAAATCCTCTGGGCAGGGGGTACGAGCAGTACTTC. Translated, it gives CASSSNPLGRGYEQYF.

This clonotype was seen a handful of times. The CDR3 DNA follows: TGTGCCAGCAGCTTGACCAGGGTCGGGGAGCTGTTTTTT. This gives the protein CASSLTRVGELFF. The V and J genes are TRBV7-2 and TRBJ2-2; maybe TRBD1 (5 bases). The V gene lost 3 bases and the J gene lost 7 bases, with 9 bases spanning the gap. Germline loops: CDR1 SGHTA, CDR2 FQGNSA. This CDR3 is 13 amino acids long.

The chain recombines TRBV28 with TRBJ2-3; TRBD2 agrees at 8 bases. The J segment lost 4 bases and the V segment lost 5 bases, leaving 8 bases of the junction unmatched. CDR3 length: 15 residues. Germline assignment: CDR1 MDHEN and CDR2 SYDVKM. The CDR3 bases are TGTGCCAGCAGTCTGGGCGGGGGGAGGTCAGATACGCAGTATTTT. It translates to CASSLGGGRSDTQYF.

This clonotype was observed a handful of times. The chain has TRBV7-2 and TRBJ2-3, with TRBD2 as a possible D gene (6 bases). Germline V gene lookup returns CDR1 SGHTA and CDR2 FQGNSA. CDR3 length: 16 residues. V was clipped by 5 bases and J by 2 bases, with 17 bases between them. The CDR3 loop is CASSVQGGTLTDTQYF. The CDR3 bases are TGTGCCAGCAGCGTTCAGGGAGGAACGCTCACAGATACGCAGTATTTT.

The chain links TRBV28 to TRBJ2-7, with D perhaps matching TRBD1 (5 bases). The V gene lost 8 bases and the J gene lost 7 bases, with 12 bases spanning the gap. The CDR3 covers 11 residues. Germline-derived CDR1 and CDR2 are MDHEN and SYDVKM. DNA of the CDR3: TGTGCCAGCGCCAGGGTCTGGGAGCAGTACTTC. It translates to CASARVWEQYF.

CDR3 DNA sequence: TGTGCCAGCAGCTTTATCCCAACCAACGAGCAGTACTTC. Its protein is CASSFIPTNEQYF. The chain uses TRBV7-3 and TRBJ2-7, with D hard to call. CDR3 length: 13 amino acids. Between the trimmed V and J ends, which lost 3 bases and 5 bases, there was a span of 11 bases. Germline values: CDR1 SGHTA, CDR2 FQGTGA.

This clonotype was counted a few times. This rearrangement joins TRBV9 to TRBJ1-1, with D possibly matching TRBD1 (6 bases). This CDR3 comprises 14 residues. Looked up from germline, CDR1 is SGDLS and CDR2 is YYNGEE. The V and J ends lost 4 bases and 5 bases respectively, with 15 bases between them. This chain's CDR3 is CASSLGGERTEAFF. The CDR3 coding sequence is TGTGCCAGCAGCCTAGGGGGGGAAAGGACTGAAGCTTTCTTT.

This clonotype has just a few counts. This CDR3 is CASSFGRGGYNEQFF. In nucleotides, the CDR3 is TGTGCCAGCAGTTTCGGGCGGGGGGGATACAATGAGCAGTTCTTC. V and J are TRBV28 and TRBJ2-1; 9 positions agree with TRBD2. CDR1 is MDHEN and CDR2 is SYDVKM in the germline V gene. The CDR3 runs 15 residues. Losses at the gene ends were 3 bases for V and 4 bases for J; bases not matched to a gene: 4.

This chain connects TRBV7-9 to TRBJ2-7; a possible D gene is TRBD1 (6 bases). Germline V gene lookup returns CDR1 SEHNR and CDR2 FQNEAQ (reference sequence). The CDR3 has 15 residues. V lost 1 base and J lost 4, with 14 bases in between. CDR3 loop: CASSLGTANLYEQYF. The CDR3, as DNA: TGTGCCAGCAGCTTAGGGACAGCCAACCTTTACGAGCAGTACTTC.

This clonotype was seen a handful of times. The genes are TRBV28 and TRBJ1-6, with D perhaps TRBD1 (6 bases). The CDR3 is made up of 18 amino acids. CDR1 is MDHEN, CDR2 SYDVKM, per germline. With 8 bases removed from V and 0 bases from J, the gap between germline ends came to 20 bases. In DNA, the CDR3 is TGTGCCAGCGGGATGGGACAAGCGGACAGCTCCTATAATTCACCCCTCCACTTT. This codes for CASGMGQADSSYNSPLHF.

The CDR3, as DNA: TGCGCCAGCAGTTCCGCAGGCAGGGGAACTGAAGCTTTCTTT. Translating it yields CASSSAGRGTEAFF. J is TRBJ1-1 and V is TRBV5-1; perhaps TRBD1 as D (6 bases). Germline CDR1 SGHRS, CDR2 YFSETQ. This CDR3 has 14 amino acids. V dropped 5 bases and J dropped 5 bases, with 16 bases sitting between them.

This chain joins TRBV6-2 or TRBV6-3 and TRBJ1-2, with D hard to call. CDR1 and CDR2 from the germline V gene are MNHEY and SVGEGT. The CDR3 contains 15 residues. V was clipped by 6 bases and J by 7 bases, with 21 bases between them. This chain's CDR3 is CASSKTQEPVSGYTF. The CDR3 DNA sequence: TGTGCCAGCAGCAAGACGCAGGAACCGGTGTCTGGCTACACCTTC.

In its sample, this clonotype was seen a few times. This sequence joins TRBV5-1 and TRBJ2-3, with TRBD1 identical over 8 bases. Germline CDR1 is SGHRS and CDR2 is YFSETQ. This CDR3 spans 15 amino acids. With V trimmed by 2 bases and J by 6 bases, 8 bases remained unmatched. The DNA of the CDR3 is TGCGCCAGCAGCTTCGGACAGGGTGAGAGGGATACGCAGTATTTT. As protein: CASSFGQGERDTQYF.

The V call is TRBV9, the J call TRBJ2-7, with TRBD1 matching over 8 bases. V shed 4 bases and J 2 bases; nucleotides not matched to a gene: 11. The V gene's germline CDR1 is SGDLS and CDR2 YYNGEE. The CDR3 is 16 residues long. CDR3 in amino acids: CASSQGAGRVTYEQYF. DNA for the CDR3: TGTGCCAGCAGCCAGGGGGCGGGAAGAGTTACCTACGAGCAGTACTTC.

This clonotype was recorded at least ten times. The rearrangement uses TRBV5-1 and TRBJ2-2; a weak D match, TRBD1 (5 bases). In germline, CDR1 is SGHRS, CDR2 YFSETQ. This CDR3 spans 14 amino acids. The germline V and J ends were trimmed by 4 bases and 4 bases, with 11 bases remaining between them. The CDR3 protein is CASSLDRPTGELFF. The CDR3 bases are TGCGCCAGCAGCCTCGACAGACCCACCGGGGAGCTGTTTTTT.

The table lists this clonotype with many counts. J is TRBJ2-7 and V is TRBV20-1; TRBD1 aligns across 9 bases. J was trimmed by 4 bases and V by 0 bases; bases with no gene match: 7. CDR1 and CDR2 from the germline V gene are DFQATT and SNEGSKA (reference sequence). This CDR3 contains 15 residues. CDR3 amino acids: CSARDSRTGVYEQYF. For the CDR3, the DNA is TGCAGTGCTAGAGATTCCCGGACAGGGGTTTACGAGCAGTACTTC.

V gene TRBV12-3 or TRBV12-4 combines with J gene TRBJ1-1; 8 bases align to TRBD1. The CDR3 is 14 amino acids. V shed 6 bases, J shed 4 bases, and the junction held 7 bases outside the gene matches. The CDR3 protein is CASSSHGQGTEAFF. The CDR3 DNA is TGTGCCAGCAGCTCGCATGGACAGGGCACTGAAGCTTTCTTT.

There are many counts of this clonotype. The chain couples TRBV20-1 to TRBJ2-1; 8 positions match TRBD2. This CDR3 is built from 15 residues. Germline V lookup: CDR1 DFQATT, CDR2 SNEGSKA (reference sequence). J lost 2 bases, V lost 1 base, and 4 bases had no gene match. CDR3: CSARVGRGAYNEQFF. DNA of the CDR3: TGCAGTGCTAGAGTTGGGCGGGGGGCCTACAATGAGCAGTTCTTC.

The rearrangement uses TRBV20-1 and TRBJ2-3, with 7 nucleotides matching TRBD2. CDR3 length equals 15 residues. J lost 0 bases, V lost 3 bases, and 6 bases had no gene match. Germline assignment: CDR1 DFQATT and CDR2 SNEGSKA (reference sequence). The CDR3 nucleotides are TGCAGTGCTAGTTGGCTAGCGGTGAGCACAGATACGCAGTATTTT. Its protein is CSASWLAVSTDTQYF.